This T cell receptor beta chain was captured by sequencing in a study of shared clonotypes between healthy human individuals. It was CD45RO-negative cells, positively selected for CCR7, that made up naive CD8 cells, with terminally differentiated effector memory CD45RA+ cells excluded. On this clone: The target antigen is unknown.

Deletions cut 0 bases from V and 2 bases from J, with 13 bases between. CDR1 SGHRS and CDR2 YFSETQ come from the germline V gene. The CDR3 runs 16 residues. In replicate PCRs of sorted subsets, roughly 190 ng DNA, approximately 32,000 T cell genomes, was used. Libraries were prepared by immunoSEQ multiplex PCR; TCRdb keeps only in-frame clonotypes and omits some of them. The sample lists millions of clones, 85% to 95% seen once, with around 1.7% in the top ten. Study-wide results and caveats: Only blood underwent sampling, and tissue repertoires likely differ. Memory subsets had estimated richness that was generally smaller than that of naive subsets.

Sequencing input: naive CD8+ T cells from PBMCs. The V call is TRBV5-1, the J call TRBJ2-3; D is possibly TRBD2 (5 bases). The origin of this receptor is a man in his late teens or twenties in good health. Some clones in this sample may be carry-over from other donors' samples. CDR3 sequence: CASSLGGSLSTDTQYF. CDR3 nucleotides: TGCGCCAGCAGCTTGGGAGGGAGCTTATCCACAGATACGCAGTATTTT.